What follows are 23 T cell receptor beta chains derived from one specimen sequenced in a study of somatic mutations in cytotoxic T cells in rheumatoid arthritis. Profiling relied on immunoSEQ multiplex PCR, and the TCRdb table lists in-frame clones only, not all of them. Found here are 9,500 to 13,000 clones, 79% of them singletons; the top ten hold roughly a third. Sequences were obtained from CD8+ T cells sorted from blood. The source is an adult with rheumatoid arthritis.

V is TRBV5-1 and J is TRBJ2-3; 7 nucleotides line up with TRBD2. CDR1 is SGHRS, CDR2 YFSETQ, per germline. This CDR3 spans 15 amino acids. Trimming at V came to 3 bases and at J to 4 bases, leaving 8 bases not matched to a gene. The CDR3 loop reads CASSSAGVMADTQYF. CDR3 nucleotide sequence: TGCGCCAGCAGCTCCGCGGGAGTAATGGCAGATACGCAGTATTTT.

V and J are TRBV9 and TRBJ2-1, with 10 bases identical to TRBD1. In germline, CDR1 is SGDLS, CDR2 YYNGEE. The CDR3 spans 17 residues. The V segment lost 4 bases and the J segment 1 base; nucleotides outside the gene matches: 8. This chain's CDR3 is CASSTRRDRGSYNEQFF. The CDR3 nucleotides read TGTGCCAGCAGCACCCGCCGGGACAGGGGATCCTACAATGAGCAGTTCTTC.

This clone was seen more than once but under ten times. V gene TRBV5-4 combines with J gene TRBJ2-1; 11 bases fit TRBD1. The trim removed 6 bases at V and 7 bases at J, leaving 12 bases unmatched. Looked up from germline, CDR1 is SGHNT and CDR2 is YYREEE (reference sequence). CDR3 length: 16 residues. The DNA of the CDR3 is TGTGCCAGCACCAAACTGGACAGGGGGCGAGGGAATGAGCAGTTCTTC. This gives the protein CASTKLDRGRGNEQFF.

V and J are TRBV9 and TRBJ1-3, with D possibly TRBD1 on 6 matching bases. The germline V gene encodes CDR1 SGDLS and CDR2 YYNGEE. This CDR3 is 14 amino acids long. The V and J ends lost 3 bases and 0 bases respectively, with 7 bases between them. DNA for the CDR3: TGTGCCAGCAGCGGAGGGGGCTCTGGAAACACCATATATTTT. Translation gives CASSGGGSGNTIYF.

The chain couples TRBV7-9 to TRBJ2-1; D is ambiguous. Germline loops: CDR1 SEHNR, CDR2 FQNEAQ (reference sequence). Trimming stripped 0 bases from V and 3 bases from J, with 9 bases between. The CDR3 consists of 15 residues. The CDR3 DNA follows: TGTGCCAGCAGCTTAGCTAGCAGACACTACAATGAGCAGTTCTTC. Encoded protein: CASSLASRHYNEQFF.

The rearrangement links TRBV6-1 to TRBJ2-6; D unclear. Germline values: CDR1 MNHNS, CDR2 SASEGT. The V end was cut by 2 bases, the J end by 0 bases, with 11 bases between. CDR3 length: 17 amino acids. The CDR3 sequence: CASSERGPYSGANVLTF. The CDR3 region has the DNA TGTGCCAGCAGTGAACGAGGTCCTTACTCTGGGGCCAACGTCCTGACTTTC.

The rearrangement uses TRBV4-1 and TRBJ1-5, with D hard to call. Looked up from germline, CDR1 is MGHRA and CDR2 is YSYEKL. This CDR3 region has 13 residues. V was trimmed by 4 bases and J by 7 bases, leaving 11 bases between them. DNA of the CDR3: TGCGCCAGCAGCCTTTTGTTGGGGCAGCCCCAGCATTTT. It is translated as CASSLLLGQPQHF.

The gene calls are TRBV27 and TRBJ1-2, with TRBD1 matching 8 bases. The CDR3 runs to 15 residues. In germline, CDR1 is MNHEY, CDR2 SMNVEV (reference sequence). V lost 3 bases to trimming and J lost 4 bases; unmatched junction nucleotides: 7. The CDR3, as DNA: TGTGCCAGCAGTTTGGGCCAGGGGGCGTTCTATGGCTACACCTTC. This translates into CASSLGQGAFYGYTF.

The chain joins TRBV2 to TRBJ2-1; no clear D. V was cut by 7 bases and J by 7 bases, with 11 bases left in between. The CDR3 has 12 amino acids. Germline CDR1 reads SNHLY; CDR2 reads FYNNEI. CDR3 nucleotide sequence: TGTGCCAGCACGCTCCCTAGGAATGAGCAGTTCTTC. Amino acid sequence: CASTLPRNEQFF.

The CDR3 spells CASSLDAGYEQYF. DNA for the CDR3: TGTGCCAGCAGCTTAGATGCGGGGTACGAGCAGTACTTC. The rearrangement uses TRBV7-8 and TRBJ2-7, with D perhaps TRBD2 (6 bases). Per germline, CDR1 SGHVS and CDR2 FQNEAQ. The CDR3 has 13 amino acids. V lost 1 base, J lost 4 bases, and 8 bases lay in between.

CDR3 loop: CASSPGGFYEQYF. The CDR3 DNA follows: TGTGCCAGCAGTCCAGGGGGATTCTACGAGCAGTACTTC. The chain carries TRBV27 and TRBJ2-7, with 7 positions matching TRBD1. The CDR3 totals 13 residues. CDR1 is MNHEY and CDR2 is SMNVEV in the germline V gene (reference sequence). V dropped 5 bases and J dropped 3; count of bases not matched to a gene: 4.

This clone appeared a single time. The rearrangement uses TRBV9 and TRBJ2-7; tentatively, D is TRBD1 (6 bases). CDR1 is SGDLS, CDR2 YYNGEE, per germline. Trimming removed 4 bases from V and 2 bases from J, with 13 bases in between. The CDR3 loop spans 14 amino acids. The CDR3 region is CASSPPTGPYEQYF. The CDR3 region has the DNA TGTGCCAGCAGCCCCCCCACAGGGCCCTACGAGCAGTACTTC.

CDR3 bases: TGTGCCAGCAGCATCAGGGGGCCCTCAACTAATGAAAAACTGTTTTTT. Residues: CASSIRGPSTNEKLFF. V and J are TRBV7-8 and TRBJ1-4, with TRBD1 matching 8 bases. The germline V gene encodes CDR1 SGHVS and CDR2 FQNEAQ. The CDR3 runs to 16 residues. V shed 5 bases and J 0 bases; nucleotides not matched to a gene: 5. Based on the CDR3 plus reference TRBV7-8 and TRBJ1-4, the full variable domain is GAGVSQSPRYKVAKRGQDVALRCDPISGHVSLFWYQQALGQGPEFLTYFQNEAQLDKSGLPSDRFFAERPEGSVSTLKIQRTQQEDSAVYLCASSIRGPSTNEKLFFGSGTQLSVL.

The chain recombines TRBV11-2 with TRBJ1-2, with unresolved D. The CDR3 totals 13 residues. Germline CDR1 SGHAT, CDR2 FQNNGV. Trimming removed 3 bases from V and 8 bases from J, with 13 bases in between. The CDR3 loop is CASSLERTIGYTF. CDR3 nucleotide sequence: TGTGCCAGCAGCTTGGAACGGACTATCGGCTACACCTTC.

This chain links TRBV29-1 with TRBJ2-6; D could derive from TRBD1 or TRBD2 (6 bases each). Per germline, CDR1 SQVTM and CDR2 ANQGSEA. The CDR3 has 15 amino acids. The V end lost 3 bases, the J end lost 3 bases, and 12 bases lay between the germline ends. Here the CDR3 reads CSVELQGGGANVLTF. Written as DNA, the CDR3 is TGCAGCGTTGAGTTACAGGGAGGTGGGGCCAACGTCCTGACTTTC.

A single count supports this clone. The chain couples TRBV7-9 to TRBJ2-3; D is unclear. The CDR3 sequence is 15 residues long. Germline CDR1 SEHNR, CDR2 FQNEAQ (reference sequence). Trimming cost V 5 bases and J 6 bases, with 18 bases left between them. The CDR3 DNA reads as TGTGCCAGCAGCCCGGAAGTAGGGCCCGTGGATACGCAGTATTTT. Translated: CASSPEVGPVDTQYF.

This sequence joins TRBV28 and TRBJ2-7; D assignment may be TRBD1 or TRBD2 (5 bases each). The CDR3 extends over 15 amino acids. Trimming took 2 bases from V and 0 from J, leaving 11 bases between them. Germline assignment: CDR1 MDHEN and CDR2 SYDVKM. CDR3 bases: TGTGCCAGCAGTTTAGTGGGGGAGAGCTCCTACGAGCAGTACTTC. Amino acid sequence: CASSLVGESSYEQYF. Drawing the rest from reference TRBV28 and TRBJ2-7, the complete variable domain is DVKVTQSSRYLVKRTGEKVFLECVQDMDHENMFWYRQDPGLGLRLIYFSYDVKMKEKGDIPEGYSVSREKKERFSLILESASTNQTSMYLCASSLVGESSYEQYFGPGTRLTVT.

This clone was observed a handful of times. The rearrangement links TRBV7-9 to TRBJ1-6; possible D gene TRBD1, 5 bases. Trimming removed 1 base from V and 0 bases from J, with 16 bases in between. The CDR3 loop spans 19 amino acids. Germline CDR1 is SEHNR and CDR2 is FQNEAQ (reference sequence). In DNA, the CDR3 is TGTGCCAGCAGCTTAGTTCGAACAGGACAATACTCCTATAATTCACCCCTCCACTTT. This translates into CASSLVRTGQYSYNSPLHF. Variable domain in full (rest from reference TRBV7-9 and TRBJ1-6): DTGVSQNPRHKITKRGQNVTFRCDPISEHNRLYWYRQTLGQGPEFLTYFQNEAQLEKSRLLSDRFSAERPKGSFSTLEIQRTEQGDSAMYLCASSLVRTGQYSYNSPLHFGNGTRLTVT.

This clone was seen more than once but under ten times. The V and J genes are TRBV6-6 and TRBJ1-5, with D maybe TRBD1 (6 bases). Germline V gives CDR1 MNHNY, CDR2 SVGAGI (reference sequence). The CDR3 consists of 16 residues. V lost 0 bases to trimming and J lost 1 base, with 10 bases between them. The CDR3 DNA reads TGTGCCAGCAGTTACTCGGGGGCAGAGAGCAATCAGCCCCAGCATTTT. Translation gives CASSYSGAESNQPQHF.

CDR3 loop: CASKLTAYEQYF. In nucleotides, the CDR3 is TGTGCCAGCAAGCTGACAGCCTACGAGCAGTACTTC. V usage is TRBV6-1 and J usage is TRBJ2-7; possible D gene TRBD1, 5 bases. The germline V gene encodes CDR1 MNHNS and CDR2 SASEGT. This CDR3 is built from 12 residues. V was clipped by 7 bases and J by 2 bases, with 9 bases between them.

V usage is TRBV4-1 and J usage is TRBJ1-5; possibly TRBD1 for D (6 bases). V was cut by 3 bases and J by 4 bases, with 10 bases left in between. CDR3 length equals 14 residues. Germline CDR1 and CDR2: MGHRA and YSYEKL. The CDR3 sequence is CASSQWTANQPQHF. In DNA, the CDR3 is TGCGCCAGCAGCCAGTGGACAGCGAATCAGCCCCAGCATTTT.

This clone was seen a handful of times. The chain joins TRBV7-8 to TRBJ1-4; unclear D gene. Germline CDR1 is SGHVS and CDR2 is FQNEAQ. V lost 1 base to trimming and J lost 6 bases, with 9 bases between them. This CDR3 comprises 14 residues. CDR3 nucleotide sequence: TGTGCCAGCAGCTTAGAAGGGTGGGATGAAAAACTGTTTTTT. Translating it yields CASSLEGWDEKLFF.

The chain links TRBV25-1 to TRBJ1-1, with a tentative D call TRBD1 (5 bases). The germline CDR1 and CDR2 sequences are MGHDK and SYGVNS. CDR3 length: 12 amino acids. V lost 6 bases and J 3 bases, leaving 8 bases between the germline ends. The CDR3 nucleotides read TGTGCCAGCAGGATAGGGGACACTGAAGCTTTCTTT. Translating it yields CASRIGDTEAFF.